The clone carrying this T cell receptor beta chain was seen a few times. TCRdb fed the RT-PCR reads into MiXCR, producing one record per CDR3 protein. The table records 550,000 to 800,000 distinct CDR3 sequences, roughly 14% of them present only once. These data are taken from a study of response to subunit inactivated influenza vaccine. V was shortened by 2 bases and J by 1 base, with 11 bases between the two germline ends. Germline CDR1 MNHEY, CDR2 SVGEGT. The CDR3 length is 15 residues. This specimen was PBMCs from blood, taken less than 15 days before vaccination. This receptor was taken from a man in his fifties or sixties who received an inactivated influenza vaccine. The chain combines TRBV6-2 or TRBV6-3 with TRBJ1-1, with D possibly being TRBD1 (6 bases). Here the CDR3 reads CASSYPGQRNTEAFF. CDR3 sequence (DNA): TGTGCCAGCAGTTACCCGGGACAAAGGAACACTGAAGCTTTCTTT.